This entry describes one T cell receptor beta chain. This sample is part of a study of graft-versus-host responses after intestinal transplantation. Sequencing used immunoSEQ multiplex PCR; TCRdb keeps in-frame clones, though not all of them. The data hold approximately 23,000 clones, with around 47% observed a single time. Co-plating was performed using around 200,000 CFSE-labeled responder cells and around 200,000 irradiated, violet-dye-labeled stimulator cells. CDR1 is SEHNR, CDR2 FQNEAQ, per germline (reference sequence). The CDR3 is made up of 16 amino acids. V shed 7 bases and J 0 bases; nucleotides not matched to a gene: 10.

This TCR came from a human patient who was an organ donor for intestinal transplantation. The chain links TRBV7-9 to TRBJ1-2; TRBD1 matches at 8 bases. Specimen: alloreactive CD8+ T cells from a mixed lymphocyte reaction culture, collected before transplantation. Documented subset: CFSE-low proliferating T cells sorted from roughly six-day pre-transplant mixed lymphocyte reaction (GvH or HvG direction). CDR3 in amino acids: CASTRLPQGANYGYTF. The CDR3 DNA follows: TGTGCCAGCACACGCCTCCCACAGGGGGCTAACTATGGCTACACCTTC. The full variable domain, rest sourced from reference TRBV7-9 and TRBJ1-2, is DTGVSQNPRHKITKRGQNVTFRCDPISEHNRLYWYRQTLGQGPEFLTYFQNEAQLEKSRLLSDRFSAERPKGSFSTLEIQRTEQGDSAMYLCASTRLPQGANYGYTFGSGTRLTVV.